This T cell receptor beta chain was captured in a study of shared clonotypes between healthy human individuals. Regarding the study as a whole: Few donors restricted represented genetic and exposure-history diversity. A reduction in generation probabilities was seen for non-shared clonotypes relative to those shared by all four donors.

Repertoires were generated with immunoSEQ multiplex PCR, while TCRdb's copy carries only in-frame clones and drops some. The table lists 850,000 to 1,200,000 clones, approximately 72% of them singletons. This clone appeared a single time. Its cognate antigen is unknown. Other DNA sequences from this sample encode an identical CDR3 as well. Germline V gene data show CDR1 as GTSNPN and CDR2 as SVGIG (reference sequence). There are 14 residues in the CDR3. The germline V and J ends were trimmed by 0 bases and 6 bases, with 12 bases remaining between them. Material for sequencing was memory CD4+ T cells sorted from blood. Subset noted: CD45RA-negative fraction. The chain couples TRBV30 to TRBJ1-5; possible D gene TRBD1, 6 bases. The source of this sequence is a man aged 18 to 30 in good health. The CDR3: CAWSVTGGGQPQHF. The CDR3 nucleotides read TGTGCCTGGAGTGTAACGGGGGGCGGTCAGCCCCAGCATTTT.